The present T cell receptor beta chain was sequenced within a study of PD-1 blockade in classical Hodgkin lymphoma. Study results and caveats: Prior therapy or disease activity may underlie the repertoire differences, whose causes remain undefined. Lower baseline TCR diversity marked trial partial responders and progressors. CD4+ TCR diversity climbed significantly by C4D1, unlike CD8+ TCR diversity.

Trimming took off 2 bases at V and 7 bases at J, with 14 bases between the two ends. The CDR3 loop spans 14 amino acids. CDR1 is GTSNPN and CDR2 is SVGIG in the germline V gene (reference sequence). Each patient relapsed following autologous stem cell transplantation, and prior brentuximab vedotin exposure differed. Complete response, partial response or progressive disease constituted the best responses recorded. As for this clone: Its antigen is currently unknown.

TCRdb's table, derived via immunoSEQ multiplex PCR, lists solely in-frame clones and lacks some. The sample consists of 120,000 to 150,000 clones, approximately 81% of them appearing once. The input for sequencing was peripheral blood mononuclear cells (PBMCs), taken before the second cycle of nivolumab. This rearrangement joins TRBV30 to TRBJ1-4; D gene ambiguous. This receptor was identified in a human donor with classical Hodgkin lymphoma. The CDR3 bases are TGTGCCTGGAGTCGGGCTCCGGACCGTGAAAAACTGTTTTTT. Amino acid sequence: CAWSRAPDREKLFF.